This TCR beta chain derives from a study of cytomegalovirus exposure and HLA in healthy donors. From germline, CDR1 is SGHRS and CDR2 YFSETQ. CDR3 length equals 16 residues. Between the trimmed V and J ends, which lost 1 base and 2 bases, there was a span of 14 bases. This PCR relied on a set of 60 Vbeta primers and 13 Jbeta primers. The repertoire was sequenced with immunoSEQ multiplex PCR; TCRdb's copy has only in-frame clones and lacks some. The data contain 93,000 or so clones, 60% to 80% of them singletons. Sequencing input: PBMCs. The chain links TRBV5-1 to TRBJ2-3; TRBD1 is a possible D gene (6 bases). The TCR originated in a man aged 50 or older in good health and CMV-seropositive. The CDR3 DNA follows: TGCGCCAGCAGCTTGTCCCTTACAGGGTTCACAGATACGCAGTATTTT. Protein sequence: CASSLSLTGFTDTQYF. The entire variable domain, with the rest obtained from reference TRBV5-1 and TRBJ2-3, is as follows: KAGVTQTPRYLIKTRGQQVTLSCSPISGHRSVSWYQQTPGQGLQFLFEYFSETQRNKGNFPGRFSGRQFSNSRSEMNVSTLELGDSALYLCASSLSLTGFTDTQYFGPGTRLTVL.